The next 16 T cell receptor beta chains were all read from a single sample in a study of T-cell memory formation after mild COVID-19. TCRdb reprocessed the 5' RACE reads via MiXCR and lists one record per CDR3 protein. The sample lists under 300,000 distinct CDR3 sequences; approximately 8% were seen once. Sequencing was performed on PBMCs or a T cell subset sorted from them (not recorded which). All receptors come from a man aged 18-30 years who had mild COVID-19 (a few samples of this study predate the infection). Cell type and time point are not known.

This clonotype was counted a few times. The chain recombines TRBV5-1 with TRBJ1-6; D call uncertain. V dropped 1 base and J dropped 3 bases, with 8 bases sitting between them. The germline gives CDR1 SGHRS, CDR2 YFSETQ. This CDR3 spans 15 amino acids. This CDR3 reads CASSLNWDYNSPLHF. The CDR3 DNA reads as TGCGCCAGCAGCTTGAACTGGGACTATAATTCACCCCTCCACTTT.

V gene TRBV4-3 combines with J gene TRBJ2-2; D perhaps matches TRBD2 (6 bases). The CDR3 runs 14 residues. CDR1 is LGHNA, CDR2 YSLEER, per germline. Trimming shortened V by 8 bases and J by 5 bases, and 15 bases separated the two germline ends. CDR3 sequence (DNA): TGCGCCAGCGCGCGGGGTTACAATACCGGGGAGCTGTTTTTT. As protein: CASARGYNTGELFF.

The CDR3 nucleotides read TGCGCCAGCAGCTTGTCTTTCCCTAGCGGGAGCCCGAGGACGGATGAGCAGTTCTTC. Translation gives CASSLSFPSGSPRTDEQFF. The chain recombines TRBV5-1 with TRBJ2-1, with 10 positions matching TRBD2. This CDR3 spans 19 amino acids. J was trimmed by 8 bases and V by 1 base; bases with no gene match: 18. Germline assignment: CDR1 SGHRS and CDR2 YFSETQ.

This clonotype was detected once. DNA of the CDR3: TGTGCCAGCAGCTTAGCCTCGTTCAGGGGAGAGACCCAGTACTTC. It codes for CASSLASFRGETQYF. This chain links TRBV7-2 with TRBJ2-5; D might be TRBD1 (6 bases). The CDR3 totals 15 residues. The V gene's germline CDR1 is SGHTA and CDR2 FQGNSA. The V gene lost 0 bases and the J gene lost 4 bases, with 12 bases spanning the gap. Combining the CDR3 with reference TRBV7-2 and TRBJ2-5 gives the whole variable domain GAGVSQSPSNKVTEKGKDVELRCDPISGHTALYWYRQSLGQGLEFLIYFQGNSAPDKSGLPSDRFSAERTGGSVSTLTIQRTQQEDSAVYLCASSLASFRGETQYFGPGTRLLVL.

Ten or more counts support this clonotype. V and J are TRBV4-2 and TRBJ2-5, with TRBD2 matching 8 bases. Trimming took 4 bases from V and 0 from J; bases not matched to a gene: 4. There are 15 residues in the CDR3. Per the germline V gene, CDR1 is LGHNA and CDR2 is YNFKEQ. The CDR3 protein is CASSPNSGDQETQYF. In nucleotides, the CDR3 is TGTGCCAGCAGCCCTAATAGCGGGGACCAAGAGACCCAGTACTTC.

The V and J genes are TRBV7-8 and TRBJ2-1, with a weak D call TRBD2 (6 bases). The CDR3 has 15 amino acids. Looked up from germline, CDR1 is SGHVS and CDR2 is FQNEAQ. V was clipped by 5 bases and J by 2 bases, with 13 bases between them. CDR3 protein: CASSLRDWTYNEQFF. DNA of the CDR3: TGTGCCAGCAGCCTTAGGGACTGGACCTACAATGAGCAGTTCTTC.

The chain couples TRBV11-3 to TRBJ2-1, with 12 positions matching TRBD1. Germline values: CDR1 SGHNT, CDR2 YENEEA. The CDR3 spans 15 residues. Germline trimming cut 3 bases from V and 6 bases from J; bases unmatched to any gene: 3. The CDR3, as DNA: TGTGCCAGCAGCTTGGGACAGGGGGCGGTCAATGAGCAGTTCTTC. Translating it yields CASSLGQGAVNEQFF. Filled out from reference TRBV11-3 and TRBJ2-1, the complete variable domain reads EAGVVQSPRYKIIEKKQPVAFWCNPISGHNTLYWYLQNLGQGPELLIRYENEEAVDDSQLPKDRFSAERLKGVDSTLKIQPAELGDSAVYLCASSLGQGAVNEQFFGPGTRLTVL.

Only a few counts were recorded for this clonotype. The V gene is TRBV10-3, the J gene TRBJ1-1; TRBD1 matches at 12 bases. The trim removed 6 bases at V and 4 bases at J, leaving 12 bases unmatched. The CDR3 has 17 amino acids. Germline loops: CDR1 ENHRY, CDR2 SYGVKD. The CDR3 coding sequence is TGTGCCATCAGGTCCGGGACAGGGGGCGGATTGATCACTGAAGCTTTCTTT. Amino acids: CAIRSGTGGGLITEAFF.

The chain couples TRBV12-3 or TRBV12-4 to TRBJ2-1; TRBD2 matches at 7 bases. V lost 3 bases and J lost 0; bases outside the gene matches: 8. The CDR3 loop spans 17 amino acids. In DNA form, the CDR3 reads TGTGCCAGCAGTTTCCGGCTAGCGGCGTTCTCCTACAATGAGCAGTTCTTC. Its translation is CASSFRLAAFSYNEQFF.

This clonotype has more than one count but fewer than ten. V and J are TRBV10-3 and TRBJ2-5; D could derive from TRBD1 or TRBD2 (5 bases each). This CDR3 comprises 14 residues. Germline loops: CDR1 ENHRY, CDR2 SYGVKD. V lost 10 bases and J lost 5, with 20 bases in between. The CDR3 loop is CAKTGRAGFETQYF. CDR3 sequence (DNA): TGTGCCAAAACGGGAAGGGCAGGGTTTGAGACCCAGTACTTC.

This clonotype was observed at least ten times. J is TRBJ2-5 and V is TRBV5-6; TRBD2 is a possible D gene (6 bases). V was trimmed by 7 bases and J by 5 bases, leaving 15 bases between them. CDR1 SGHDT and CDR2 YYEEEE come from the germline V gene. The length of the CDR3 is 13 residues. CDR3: CASGDGGRETQYF. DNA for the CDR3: TGTGCCAGCGGAGACGGGGGAAGGGAGACCCAGTACTTC.

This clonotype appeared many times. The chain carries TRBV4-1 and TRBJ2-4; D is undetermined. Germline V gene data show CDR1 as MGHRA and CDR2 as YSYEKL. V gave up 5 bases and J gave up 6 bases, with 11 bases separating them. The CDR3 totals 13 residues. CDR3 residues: CASSKGLGNIQYF. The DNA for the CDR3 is TGCGCCAGCAGCAAAGGGTTGGGAAACATTCAGTACTTC.

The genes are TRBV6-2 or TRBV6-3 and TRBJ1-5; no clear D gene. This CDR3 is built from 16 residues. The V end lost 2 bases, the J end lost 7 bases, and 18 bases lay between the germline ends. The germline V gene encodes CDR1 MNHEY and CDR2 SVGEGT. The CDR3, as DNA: TGTGCCAGCAGTTACCCGGGCCGCGGGTATTGGCAGCCCCAGCATTTT. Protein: CASSYPGRGYWQPQHF.

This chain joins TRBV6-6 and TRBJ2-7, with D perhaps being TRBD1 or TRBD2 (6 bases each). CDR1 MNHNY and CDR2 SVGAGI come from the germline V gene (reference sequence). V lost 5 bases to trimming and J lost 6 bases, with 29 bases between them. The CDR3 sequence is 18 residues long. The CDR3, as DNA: TGTGCCAGCAGTCTTTCCGGGGGCCACCAAATTTCTAAGTCCGAGCAGTACTTC. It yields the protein CASSLSGGHQISKSEQYF.

CDR3 DNA sequence: TGTGCCAGCAGGGCGAATGAAAAACTGTTTTTT. It is translated as CASRANEKLFF. The gene calls are TRBV6-5 and TRBJ1-4; D is undetermined. CDR1 MNHEY and CDR2 SVGAGI come from the germline V gene. The CDR3 loop spans 11 amino acids. Deletions cut 6 bases from V and 5 bases from J, with 4 bases between.

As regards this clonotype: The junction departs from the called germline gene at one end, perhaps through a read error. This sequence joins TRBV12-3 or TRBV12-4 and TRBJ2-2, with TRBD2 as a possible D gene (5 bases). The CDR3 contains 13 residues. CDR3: CASCSESTGELLF. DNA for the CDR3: TGTGCAAGCTGCTCGGAAAGCACCGGGGAGCTGTTGTTT.